This TCR beta chain was identified in a study of human thymus T cells. Study conclusions and caveats: An apparent bias in V and J gene usage was seen in thymic and blood repertoires.

Concerning this clone itself: Its antigen is currently unknown.

J lost 2 bases, V lost 1 base, and 5 bases had no gene match. This CDR3 is 16 amino acids long. Germline loops: CDR1 SGHTA, CDR2 FQGNSA. Profiled with immunoSEQ multiplex PCR; TCRdb holds only in-frame clones, not every one. The sample consists of approximately 46,000 clones, approximately 95% of them appearing once. Among the donors, all were healthy Finnish infants having corrective surgery for congenital heart defects. All available leukocytes, rather than a set cell count, yielded the blood DNA. The receptor comes from a girl under three years old with a congenital heart defect but otherwise immunologically healthy. The sequenced material came from blood. The chain combines TRBV7-2 with TRBJ2-5; 9 bases match TRBD2. The CDR3 here is CASSLEISGRQETQYF. The CDR3, as DNA: TGTGCCAGCAGCTTAGAAATTAGCGGGAGACAAGAGACCCAGTACTTC.